This T cell receptor (beta chain) was sequenced in a study of CD8+ T cells in alopecia areata. Reverse transcribed after extraction, RNA yielded cDNA as the sequencing template. Measured with immunoSEQ multiplex PCR; TCRdb has only the in-frame clones, and not every one. The repertoire includes about 210,000 clones, 40% to 45% of them detected once, and approximately 2.9% sits in the top ten. The junction had 4 bases not matched to a gene; V was cut back by 5 bases and J by 5 bases. Germline V gene lookup returns CDR1 SGHRS and CDR2 YFSETQ. This CDR3 region has 13 residues. This clone was found a few times. Treatment in this sample: oral pan-JAK inhibitor, 5-10 mg twice daily.

This TCR came from a human donor with alopecia areata. The chain links TRBV5-1 to TRBJ2-1, with 7 bases that match TRBD1. Sequencing was performed on CD4+ T cells sorted from blood, taken between weeks 36 and 40, from a patient treated with tofacitinib. CDR3 nucleotide sequence: TGCGCCAGCAGTCCCCAGGGGGACAATGAGCAGTTCTTC. Translated: CASSPQGDNEQFF.